Shown below are 2 T cell receptor beta chains from a single sample sequenced in a study of CD8 T cells in ankylosing spondylitis. Each CDR3 protein is one row after TCRdb ran MiXCR on the 5' RACE reads. Found here are 250,000 or so distinct CDR3 sequences, 20% to 30% of them singletons; the top ten hold about 0.6%. Material for sequencing was blood, either unsorted or a sorted T cell fraction (not recorded which). These receptors were taken from a male donor with ankylosing spondylitis or in good health (not recorded which).

The V gene is TRBV20-1, the J gene TRBJ2-3, with D perhaps matching TRBD2 (6 bases). The V end lost 3 bases, the J end lost 4 bases, and 14 bases lay between the germline ends. The germline gives CDR1 DFQATT, CDR2 SNEGSKA (reference sequence). CDR3 length: 14 amino acids. In DNA, the CDR3 is TGCAGTGCTAGGCGGCCGACGGGAGCAGATACGCAGTATTTT. It specifies CSARRPTGADTQYF.

This clonotype was seen only a few times. V and J are TRBV10-3 and TRBJ1-3; maybe TRBD1 (5 bases). The germline CDR1 and CDR2 sequences are ENHRY and SYGVKD. The CDR3 extends over 15 amino acids. Trimming took 6 bases from V and 0 from J, leaving 12 bases between them. The CDR3 spells CAIRETADSGNTIYF. As DNA, the CDR3 is TGTGCCATCAGGGAGACAGCAGACTCTGGAAACACCATATATTTT.